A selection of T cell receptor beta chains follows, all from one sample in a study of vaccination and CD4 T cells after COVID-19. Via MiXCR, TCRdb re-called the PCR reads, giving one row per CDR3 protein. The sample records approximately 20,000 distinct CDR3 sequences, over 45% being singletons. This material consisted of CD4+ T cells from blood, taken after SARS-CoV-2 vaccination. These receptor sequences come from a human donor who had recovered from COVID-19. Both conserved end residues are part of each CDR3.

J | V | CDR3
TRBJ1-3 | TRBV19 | CASSMSGDGNTIYF
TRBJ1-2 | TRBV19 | CASSPGDYGYTF
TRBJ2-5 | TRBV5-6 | CASSWTGGGQETQYF
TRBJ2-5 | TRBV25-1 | CASSAGLETQYF
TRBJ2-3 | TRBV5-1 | CASSSARGLAGGTDTQYF
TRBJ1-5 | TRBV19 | CASSPRDRGSSNQPQHF
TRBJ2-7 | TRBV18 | CASSPRQGDSYEQYF
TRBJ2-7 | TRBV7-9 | CASSKHRDEQYF
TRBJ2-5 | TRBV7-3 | CASSQGAWETQYF
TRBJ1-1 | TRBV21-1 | CASSKDRGAFF
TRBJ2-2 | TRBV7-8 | CASSLGLAGTGELFF
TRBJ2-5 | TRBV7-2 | CASTLDRQETQYF
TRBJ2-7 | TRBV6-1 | CASRKFSAISYEQYF
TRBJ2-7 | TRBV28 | CASQSLRRYEQYF
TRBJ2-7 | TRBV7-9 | CASSLVPGGSPFSYEQYF
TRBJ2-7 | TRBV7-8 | CASSLLRTGVDHEQYF
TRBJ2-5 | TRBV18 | CASSPKKKGQGGETQYF
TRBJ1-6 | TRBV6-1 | CASRPRGGSPLHF
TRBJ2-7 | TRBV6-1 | CASKTGGNYEQYF
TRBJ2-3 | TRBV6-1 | CATRVRGSTDTQYF
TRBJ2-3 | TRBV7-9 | CASSLVAGGPLF
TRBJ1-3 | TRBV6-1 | CASSVFFRGQGSSGNTIYF
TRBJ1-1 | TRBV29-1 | CSVRREVRGGAFF
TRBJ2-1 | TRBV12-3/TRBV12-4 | CASRSRSLADTVSSYNEQFF
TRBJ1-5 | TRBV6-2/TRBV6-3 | CASSYGAALPQHF
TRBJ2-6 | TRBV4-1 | CASSQDAAQFWPGANVLTF
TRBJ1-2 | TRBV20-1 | CSAPRDRTTYTF
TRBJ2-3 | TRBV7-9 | CASSFIREASTDTQYF
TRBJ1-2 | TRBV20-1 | CSALGQENYGYTF
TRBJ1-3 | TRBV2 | CASSEGEFSGNTIYF
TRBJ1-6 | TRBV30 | CAWSVGGQKHSPLHF
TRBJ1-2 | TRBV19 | CASSIGRGGYTF
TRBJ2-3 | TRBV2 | CASRAGTSGRTDTQYF
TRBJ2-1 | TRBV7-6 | CASSSGTSGSEQFF
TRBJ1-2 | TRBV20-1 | CSARRGITNYGYTF
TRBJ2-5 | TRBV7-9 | CASSLSLGETQYF
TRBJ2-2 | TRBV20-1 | CSARPGLAANTGELFF
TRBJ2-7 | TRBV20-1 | CSARTGLVYEQYF
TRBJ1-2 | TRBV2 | CASGRDSSYGYTF
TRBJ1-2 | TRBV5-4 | CASSLEGGYGYTF
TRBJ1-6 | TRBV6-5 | CASSYSDRGDSPLHF
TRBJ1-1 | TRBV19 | CASSPPRTNTEAFF
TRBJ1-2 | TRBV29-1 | CSVHSGSGYTF
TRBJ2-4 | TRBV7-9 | CASSSAPGLAAIIAKNIQYF
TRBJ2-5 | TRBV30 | CAWSLRGAGEETQYF
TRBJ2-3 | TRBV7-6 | CASSLGYRGSADTQYF
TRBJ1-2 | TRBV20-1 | CSAGNRGDGFGYTF
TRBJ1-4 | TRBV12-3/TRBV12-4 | CASSLRTGGGEKLFF
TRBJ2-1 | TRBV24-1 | CATSDPPGYEQFF
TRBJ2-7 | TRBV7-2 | CASSLGGIGSYEQYF
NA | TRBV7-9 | CASSPIAGGLEQYF
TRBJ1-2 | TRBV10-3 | CAISLGQGDGYTF
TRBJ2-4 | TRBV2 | CASSAAKNIQYF
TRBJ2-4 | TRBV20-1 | CSARDEGLGAKNIQYF
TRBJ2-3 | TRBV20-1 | CSANAGGPDTQYF
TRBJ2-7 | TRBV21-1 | CASSGRGGVRREQYF
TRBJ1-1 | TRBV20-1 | CSARAPTVRNTEAFF
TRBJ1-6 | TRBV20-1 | CSAREPGQGNSPLHF
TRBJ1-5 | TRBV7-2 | CASSLQSWGSNQPQHF